This paragraph reports one TCR beta chain. Its matching antigen is unknown. 60 Vbeta and 13 Jbeta primers were used in PCR. Method: immunoSEQ multiplex PCR; TCRdb's copy keeps in-frame clones and lacks some. The table has 130,000 to 150,000 clones, 75% to 90% seen once; the top ten hold roughly 2.9%. The data were taken from a study of cytomegalovirus exposure and HLA in healthy donors. Study-wide points: High specificity and sensitivity for cytomegalovirus status were reported for the classifier. Previous analysis showed most TCR beta V segments were productive about 90% or about 30% of the time. A few V segments could not be told apart, such as TRBV6-2 and TRBV6-3, and were left out.

Trimming pared 5 bases from V and 3 bases from J, leaving 8 bases between. This CDR3 region has 13 residues. Looked up from germline, CDR1 is MNHEY and CDR2 is SVGAGI. The rearrangement uses TRBV6-5 and TRBJ1-5; no firm D call. This sequence originates from a woman aged 25-40 years in good health and CMV-seronegative. The material sequenced was PBMCs. CDR3 residues: CASSLGPNQPQHF. CDR3 DNA: TGTGCCAGCAGTCTTGGGCCCAATCAGCCCCAGCATTTT.